This T cell receptor (beta chain) was sequenced for a study of blood T cell repertoires in COVID-19. Study-level background: Acute and convalescent COVID-19 samples came from the United States, Italy and Spain.

The authors' processing: Amplification from reference gene primers served as the basis for estimated nucleated cell counts. TCRdb's table, derived via immunoSEQ multiplex PCR, lists solely in-frame clones and lacks some. V and J calls and clone size are copied from that table; D and trimming were computed from the DNA. The profile shows a few hundred thousand clones, 70% to 90% of them singletons. V was shortened by 6 bases and J by 3 bases, with 21 bases between the two germline ends. The CDR3 contains 18 residues. Germline CDR1 is MGHRA and CDR2 is YSYEKL. This chain connects TRBV4-1 to TRBJ2-6; D is possibly TRBD2 (6 bases). The sample was peripheral blood. The sequence came from a man aged 30-40 years who had recovered from COVID-19. CDR3 nucleotide sequence: TGCGCCAGCAGTTTAGGACTAACGCTAAGCTTTGGGGCCAACGTCCTGACTTTC. Translated, it gives CASSLGLTLSFGANVLTF.